This T cell receptor (beta chain) originates from a study of T cell repertoires in cytomegalovirus infection. Whole-study context: Matching HLA type and CMV infection were both indicated by public TCR beta signatures.

This clonotype was seen only a few times. Its antigen is undetermined. Germline CDR1 and CDR2: SGHVS and FNYEAQ. There are 18 residues in the CDR3. Trimming took 5 bases from V and 8 from J; bases not matched to a gene: 19. TCRdb reprocessed the reads with MiXCR, giving one entry per CDR3 protein. Seen here are about 740,000 distinct CDR3 sequences, 35% observed once, and the top ten hold under 3.5%. Findings and caveats of the study: Ex vivo, HLA-C-restricted CMV-specific TCR beta clonotypes prevailed over the rest of the response. Cumulative public TCR beta family frequency identified carriers of CMV plus the relevant HLA.

The TCR originated in a human donor in good health (CMV status not recorded). Some clones in this sample may be carry-over from other donors' samples. The rearrangement links TRBV7-6 to TRBJ2-5, with TRBD1 identical over 11 bases. The sequencing input was PBMCs. For the CDR3, the DNA is TGTGCCAGCAGCCGAGACGGGACAGGGGGGATCGGCCAAGGTACCCAGTACTTC. Amino acids: CASSRDGTGGIGQGTQYF. The full variable domain, with the rest looked up from reference TRBV7-6 and TRBJ2-5, is GAGVSQSPRYKVTKRGQDVALRCDPISGHVSLYWYRQALGQGPEFLTYFNYEAQQDKSGLPNDRFSAERPEGSISTLTIQRTEQRDSAMYRCASSRDGTGGIGQGTQYFGPGTRLLVL.